This T cell receptor beta chain was sequenced for a study of identical twins. MiXCR was run by TCRdb on the 5' RACE reads, yielding one entry per CDR3 protein. The sample consists of 1.5 million to 2 million distinct CDR3 sequences, more than 30% of them appearing once. V dropped 6 bases and J dropped 6 bases, with 14 bases sitting between them. The CDR3 totals 13 residues. Germline lookup yields CDR1 MNHEY and CDR2 SMNVEV (reference sequence). The receptor was isolated from a newborn girl in good health. Sequencing was performed on cord blood. This chain joins TRBV27 and TRBJ1-2; a weak D match, TRBD1 (6 bases). CDR3 region: CASSFTGMDGYTF. CDR3 DNA sequence: TGTGCCAGCAGCTTCACAGGGATGGATGGCTACACCTTC.